These 21 T cell receptor beta chains came from one sample sequenced in a study of vaccination and CD4 T cells after COVID-19. For these receptors, no antigen is known. The Oncomine TCR Beta short-read assay sequenced DNA from cultured CD4+ T cells. TCRdb passed the PCR reads through MiXCR, listing each CDR3 protein once. Of roughly 2,400 distinct CDR3 sequences listed, 25% to 30% are singletons. Treatment indicated: approximately nine-day PBMC culture with coronavirus spike peptide pools or control peptides (ViraFEST assay). The sample in question was CD4+ T cells from blood, cultured in vitro, obtained after SARS-CoV-2 vaccination. These TCRs come from a human donor who had recovered from COVID-19.

This clonotype qualifies as medium-sized (0.01 to 0.1%). The chain carries TRBV7-6 and TRBJ2-7; maybe TRBD2 (5 bases). V was cut by 2 bases and J by 3 bases, with 14 bases left in between. The CDR3 totals 15 residues. Germline V gene data show CDR1 as SGHVS and CDR2 as FNYEAQ. The CDR3 bases are TGTGCCAGCAGCTTACGGACGGAGGCCAGCTACGAGCAGTACTTC. Translating gives CASSLRTEASYEQYF.

The V call is TRBV19, the J call TRBJ1-6; 7 nucleotides align to TRBD1. With V trimmed by 6 bases and J by 6 bases, 5 bases remained unmatched. The CDR3 loop spans 14 amino acids. CDR1 is LNHDA and CDR2 is SQIVND in the germline V gene (reference sequence). DNA for the CDR3: TGTGCCAGTAGAGAGGACAGGACTAATTCACCCCTCCACTTT. It specifies CASREDRTNSPLHF. Complete variable domain (other parts from reference TRBV19 and TRBJ1-6): DGGITQSPKYLFRKEGQNVTLSCEQNLNHDAMYWYRQDPGQGLRLIYYSQIVNDFQKGDIAEGYSVSREKKESFPLTVTSAQKNPTAFYLCASREDRTNSPLHFGNGTRLTVT.

In its sample, this clonotype was seen once. The chain couples TRBV20-1 to TRBJ2-3, with D maybe TRBD2 (5 bases). Germline V lookup: CDR1 DFQATT, CDR2 SNEGSKA (reference sequence). CDR3 length equals 13 residues. V lost 6 bases and J 3 bases, leaving 13 bases between the germline ends. In DNA form, the CDR3 reads TGCAGTGCCCCCCCGGGATGGACAGATACGCAGTATTTT. This encodes CSAPPGWTDTQYF.

The chain recombines TRBV6-1 with TRBJ2-3, with D perhaps given as TRBD1 or TRBD2 (6 bases each). The CDR3 contains 15 residues. Deletions cut 7 bases from V and 3 bases from J, with 17 bases between. Germline V gives CDR1 MNHNS, CDR2 SASEGT. The CDR3, as DNA: TGTGCCAGCACTTTACATAGGGGGGATACAGATACGCAGTATTTT. Protein sequence: CASTLHRGDTDTQYF.

This sequence joins TRBV6-1 and TRBJ2-1, with D possibly TRBD2 on 6 matching bases. There are 13 residues in the CDR3. Trimming shortened V by 6 bases and J by 9 bases, and 15 bases separated the two germline ends. The germline V gene encodes CDR1 MNHNS and CDR2 SASEGT. The CDR3 DNA sequence: TGTGCCAGCAGCCCGGGCGGGATGGGTGAGCAGTTCTTC. This codes for CASSPGGMGEQFF.

The chain uses TRBV15 and TRBJ2-7; 9 bases agree with TRBD1. V shed 0 bases and J 5 bases; nucleotides not matched to a gene: 8. This CDR3 is 16 amino acids long. Germline V lookup: CDR1 LNHNV, CDR2 YYDKDF (reference sequence). The CDR3 coding sequence is TGTGCCACCAGCAGAGATTGGCCGGGACAGGGAAACGAGCAGTACTTC. It translates to CATSRDWPGQGNEQYF.

Only a few counts were recorded for this clonotype. The genes are TRBV20-1 and TRBJ2-7; 8 bases are shared with TRBD2. Per germline, CDR1 DFQATT and CDR2 SNEGSKA (reference sequence). After removal of 0 bases from V and 0 bases from J, the junction contained 7 bases not matched to a gene. The CDR3 is 16 amino acids. CDR3 DNA: TGCAGTGCTAGAGATTCAAGCGGGGGTTTCTCCTACGAGCAGTACTTC. Residues: CSARDSSGGFSYEQYF.

The chain links TRBV7-2 to TRBJ2-1, with D unclear. Deletions cut 5 bases from V and 5 bases from J, with 10 bases between. Germline lookup yields CDR1 SGHTA and CDR2 FQGNSA. The length of the CDR3 is 13 residues. CDR3: CASSAYIHNEQFF. The CDR3 DNA sequence: TGTGCCAGCAGCGCTTATATCCACAATGAGCAGTTCTTC.

This clonotype was recorded only once. The rearrangement uses TRBV6-1 and TRBJ2-7; 10 bases match TRBD2. CDR1 and CDR2 from the germline V gene are MNHNS and SASEGT. This CDR3 comprises 17 residues. With 0 bases clipped from V and 2 bases from J, the junction kept 7 bases outside the gene matches. The CDR3 here is CASSEARGLALTYEQYF. The CDR3 region has the DNA TGTGCCAGCAGTGAAGCCCGGGGACTAGCGTTAACCTACGAGCAGTACTTC.

The rearrangement uses TRBV10-1 and TRBJ1-2, with D unclear. CDR1 WNHNN and CDR2 SYGVQD come from the germline V gene (reference sequence). The germline V and J ends were trimmed by 5 bases and 6 bases, with 16 bases remaining between them. The CDR3 sequence is 14 residues long. The CDR3 protein is CASSNYPKEDGYTF. In nucleotides, the CDR3 is TGCGCCAGCAGTAACTATCCTAAGGAGGATGGCTACACCTTC.

V and J are TRBV6-1 and TRBJ1-2; TRBD1 aligns across 7 bases. This CDR3 is 15 amino acids long. Germline V gene lookup returns CDR1 MNHNS and CDR2 SASEGT. Germline trimming cut 6 bases from V and 0 bases from J; bases unmatched to any gene: 7. CDR3 region: CASSLNRGSNYGYTF. The CDR3 DNA reads TGTGCCAGCAGCTTGAACAGGGGCTCTAACTATGGCTACACCTTC.

This clonotype is medium-sized in the sample. This chain links TRBV11-3 with TRBJ1-2, with 9 bases that match TRBD1. The J segment lost 5 bases and the V segment lost 4 bases, leaving 2 bases of the junction unmatched. Per the germline V gene, CDR1 is SGHNT and CDR2 is YENEEA. The length of the CDR3 is 13 residues. This CDR3 is CASSSGQGYGYTF. For the CDR3, the DNA is TGTGCCAGCAGCTCGGGACAGGGATATGGCTACACCTTC.

This clonotype is termed medium-sized. The chain carries TRBV20-1 and TRBJ1-2; no definite D call. The CDR3 runs 14 residues. The V gene's germline CDR1 is DFQATT and CDR2 SNEGSKA (reference sequence). V lost 6 bases and J 7 bases, leaving 21 bases between the germline ends. CDR3 in amino acids: CSAPRTGYWGGYTF. CDR3 DNA: TGCAGTGCACCCCGAACGGGCTACTGGGGTGGCTACACCTTC.

The sample holds a few counts of this clonotype. The chain has TRBV10-2 and TRBJ1-2, with TRBD1 identical over 8 bases. Germline lookup yields CDR1 WSHSY and CDR2 SAAADI. This CDR3 has 14 amino acids. V dropped 4 bases and J dropped 7; count of bases not matched to a gene: 8. The CDR3 here is CASSGRQGALGYTF. CDR3 DNA sequence: TGCGCCAGCAGTGGACGCCAGGGGGCGCTTGGCTACACCTTC.

This clonotype was detected only a few times. J is TRBJ1-2 and V is TRBV7-8; 7 positions agree with TRBD1. The J segment lost 4 bases and the V segment lost 10 bases, leaving 15 bases of the junction unmatched. This CDR3 is 15 amino acids long. Germline loops: CDR1 SGHVS, CDR2 FQNEAQ. The CDR3 DNA follows: TGTGCCACTATATCCAGGGGGGCTCAGGGCTATGGCTACACCTTC. Protein product: CATISRGAQGYGYTF.

The V and J genes are TRBV20-1 and TRBJ1-2; 10 bases are shared with TRBD1. Germline V CDR1 and CDR2: DFQATT, SNEGSKA (reference sequence). This CDR3 comprises 13 residues. J gave up 8 bases and V 5 bases, and 8 bases lay outside the gene matches. The CDR3 loop reads CSARGQGVGGYTF. In DNA, the CDR3 is TGCAGTGCTCGCGGACAGGGGGTAGGAGGCTACACCTTC.

This clonotype is categorized as medium-sized. V is TRBV7-9 and J is TRBJ1-2; tentatively, D is TRBD1 (5 bases). The germline CDR1 and CDR2 sequences are SEHNR and FQNEAQ (reference sequence). Trimming left V 2 bases short and J 4 bases short, with 14 bases between. The CDR3 length is 15 residues. In DNA form, the CDR3 reads TGTGCCAGCAGCTTACCTACCAGGGCCACCTATGGCTACACCTTC. Residues: CASSLPTRATYGYTF.

The V and J genes are TRBV6-1 and TRBJ2-1; D call uncertain. The CDR3 extends over 11 amino acids. Germline V gives CDR1 MNHNS, CDR2 SASEGT. Trimming removed 7 bases from V and 10 bases from J, with 11 bases in between. CDR3 sequence (DNA): TGTGCCAGCACCTTTAGAAGGGAGCAGTTCTTC. Translation gives CASTFRREQFF.

The J gene is TRBJ2-3, the V gene TRBV6-1; no definite D call. The CDR3 runs 13 residues. Germline V gene data show CDR1 as MNHNS and CDR2 as SASEGT. Trimming took 6 bases from V and 0 from J, leaving 7 bases between them. CDR3 in amino acids: CASRTPSTDTQYF. In nucleotides, the CDR3 is TGTGCCAGCAGGACTCCTAGCACAGATACGCAGTATTTT.

This chain joins TRBV20-1 and TRBJ2-2; D is possibly TRBD2 (5 bases). Germline V gene sequence: CDR1 DFQATT, CDR2 SNEGSKA (reference sequence). CDR3 size: 15 residues. Trimming removed 4 bases at V and 3 bases at J, with 15 bases between. Here the CDR3 DNA reads TGCAGTGCTAAGAAGGACTCCGCAGACACCGGGGAGCTGTTTTTT. Translating it yields CSAKKDSADTGELFF.

The chain uses TRBV28 and TRBJ2-3, with a tentative D call TRBD1 (5 bases). From germline, CDR1 is MDHEN and CDR2 SYDVKM. The V and J ends lost 5 bases and 6 bases respectively, with 9 bases between them. CDR3 length: 12 amino acids. CDR3 nucleotide sequence: TGTGCCAGCAGTGCAGGGTGGGATACGCAGTATTTT. Its translation: CASSAGWDTQYF.